This record looks at one T cell receptor (beta chain) sequence and its context. Antigen: not known. These data come from a study of lymphopenia after photon versus proton radiotherapy. Whole-study results and caveats: Oligoclonal CD8+ Temra expansion after nadir drove photon patients' diversity drop. Photon-treated patients lost naive T cells and TCR diversity; proton-treated stayed stable.

Sequenced by immunoSEQ multiplex PCR; TCRdb stores in-frame clones only, minus some. The sample shows approximately 160,000 clones, around nine tenths of them seen only once. The CDR3 loop spans 13 amino acids. The V end lost 5 bases, the J end lost 1 base, and 6 bases lay between the germline ends. Germline CDR1 is SGHNT and CDR2 is YENEEA. J is TRBJ2-1 and V is TRBV11-3; D remains unclear. This TCR derives from a man aged 45-65 years with gastric cancer. Sequenced material: peripheral blood, taken from a patient treated with photon-based radiotherapy. CDR3 sequence (DNA): TGTGCCAGCAGCCCTGGTTCCTACAATGAGCAGTTCTTC. Protein product: CASSPGSYNEQFF.